Reported below is one T cell receptor beta chain. Its antigen is currently unknown. This sample is drawn from a study of shared clonotypes between healthy human individuals. Notes on the study in general: Measured sharing among donors was expected to vary with sequencing depth.

The germline V gene has CDR1 SGHRS and CDR2 YFSETQ. The V and J ends lost 0 bases and 6 bases respectively, with 12 bases between them. The CDR3 is 14 residues long. The deep-level immunoSEQ assay was used. Source study methods: Quality scores were absent from the junction-only immunoSEQ sequences, so filtering differed. The assay was immunoSEQ multiplex PCR, and TCRdb's table has in-frame clones only and misses some. V, J and clone size reflect that table, while D and trimming were determined from the DNA. This sample has 2 million to 2.5 million clones; under 95% occur once, and the top ten carry 0.37%.

The receptor was derived from a man between 18 and 35 years old in good health. Some clones in this sample may be carry-over from other donors' samples. The gene calls are TRBV5-1 and TRBJ1-1, with unresolved D. The sample comprised naive CD4+ T cells from PBMCs. Subset indicated: CD45RA+ positively selected. CDR3 residues: CASSLEGDMSEAFF. DNA for the CDR3: TGCGCCAGCAGCTTGGAGGGCGACATGTCTGAAGCTTTCTTT.